The 6 T cell receptor beta chains given below trace back to one sample, sequenced in a study of vaccination and CD4 T cells after COVID-19. Treatment in this sample: approximately 11-day PBMC culture with coronavirus spike peptide pools or control peptides (ViraFEST assay). Sequenced with the Oncomine TCR Beta short-read assay was DNA taken from cultured CD4+ T cells. TCRdb analysed the PCR reads with MiXCR anew, one entry per CDR3 protein. The sample lists approximately 17,000 distinct CDR3 sequences; about three fifths were seen once. Which antigens these TCRs recognize remains unknown. The specimen sequenced was CD4+ T cells from blood, cultured in vitro. All receptors come from a human donor who had recovered from COVID-19.

The rearrangement joins TRBV19 to TRBJ1-5; a possible D gene is TRBD1 (5 bases). The CDR3 has 15 residues. The V gene lost 5 bases and the J gene lost 5 bases, with 16 bases spanning the gap. Germline values: CDR1 LNHDA, CDR2 SQIVND (reference sequence). Written as DNA, the CDR3 is TGTGCCAGTAGTTTTCCAGGGCGTATGGATCAGCCCCAGCATTTT. It encodes CASSFPGRMDQPQHF. The variable domain in full, with the rest retrieved from reference TRBV19 and TRBJ1-5, is DGGITQSPKYLFRKEGQNVTLSCEQNLNHDAMYWYRQDPGQGLRLIYYSQIVNDFQKGDIAEGYSVSREKKESFPLTVTSAQKNPTAFYLCASSFPGRMDQPQHFGDGTRLSIL.

The CDR3: CASSSSGTGVTDTQYF. The CDR3 nucleotides read TGCGCCAGCAGCTCCTCCGGGACAGGGGTGACAGATACGCAGTATTTT. The chain links TRBV5-1 to TRBJ2-3; 10 positions agree with TRBD1. Looked up from germline, CDR1 is SGHRS and CDR2 is YFSETQ. The CDR3 is 16 residues long. Trimming at V came to 3 bases and at J to 3 bases, leaving 7 bases not matched to a gene.

This chain joins TRBV30 and TRBJ2-5; TRBD2 matches 9 bases. The CDR3 is 13 amino acids. Unmatched junction bases numbered 5, after V lost 3 bases and J lost 6 bases. CDR1 GTSNPN and CDR2 SVGIG come from the germline V gene (reference sequence). CDR3 bases: TGTGCCTGGAGCTCCTCTAGCGGGAAGACCCAGTACTTC. Protein: CAWSSSSGKTQYF.

The chain uses TRBV6-1 and TRBJ2-4, with a weak D call TRBD2 (6 bases). The germline V and J ends were trimmed by 6 bases and 5 bases, with 14 bases remaining between them. The CDR3 covers 14 residues. Looked up from germline, CDR1 is MNHNS and CDR2 is SASEGT. The CDR3 DNA follows: TGTGCCAGCAGCCGAGGGACTTATCAAAACATTCAGTACTTC. Its protein product is CASSRGTYQNIQYF.

The chain employs TRBV27 and TRBJ1-6, with D unresolved. This CDR3 region has 15 residues. Germline V gene lookup returns CDR1 MNHEY and CDR2 SMNVEV (reference sequence). V lost 6 bases and J 2 bases, leaving 11 bases between the germline ends. The CDR3 DNA sequence: TGTGCCAGCAGAAGCAGGATCGCCTATAATTCACCCCTCCACTTT. Translation: CASRSRIAYNSPLHF.

This clonotype has more than one count but fewer than ten. This chain uses TRBV10-3 with TRBJ1-2; 7 bases line up with TRBD1. V lost 2 bases and J lost 0; bases outside the gene matches: 3. Germline V gives CDR1 ENHRY, CDR2 SYGVKD. The CDR3 runs to 15 residues. CDR3 nucleotides: TGTGCCATCAGTGAGCGGGGACAGTCTAACTATGGCTACACCTTC. Translating gives CAISERGQSNYGYTF.